A single sample is the source of the 3 T cell receptor beta chains below, sequenced in a study of T-cell reconstitution after alpha-beta-depleted transplantation in children. Using unique molecular identifiers, the investigators prepared the TCRbeta library. One entry per CDR3 protein, called by TCRdb with MiXCR from the PCR reads. This table has some 500,000 distinct CDR3 sequences, 30% to 35% appearing once. The sequencing here drew on PBMCs from the stem cell graft donor, taken from the stem cell graft. These receptors came from a human donor who donated a stem cell graft to a child with aplastic anemia.

The chain is built from TRBV2 and TRBJ2-7, with D unclear. CDR1 and CDR2 from the germline V gene are SNHLY and FYNNEI. CDR3 length: 12 amino acids. V shed 4 bases and J shed 2 bases, with 6 bases lying between them. The CDR3 here is CASSGRTYEQYV. The CDR3 DNA follows: TGTGCCAGCAGTGGCAGGACCTACGAGCAGTACGTC.

This clonotype turned up a few times. The chain combines TRBV3-1 with TRBJ2-1; D unresolved. Germline V lookup: CDR1 LGHDT, CDR2 YNNKEL (reference sequence). The CDR3 runs to 15 residues. V gave up 2 bases and J gave up 4 bases, with 12 bases separating them. The DNA of the CDR3 is TGTGCCAGCAGCCAATTATCCGGGTTTTACAATGAGCAGTTCTTC. It yields the protein CASSQLSGFYNEQFF.

This clonotype has a handful of counts. The genes are TRBV20-1 and TRBJ2-7; 9 bases match TRBD2. The CDR3 runs to 12 residues. CDR1 and CDR2 from the germline V gene are DFQATT and SNEGSKA (reference sequence). The CDR3 is CVVGGGRAEQYF. DNA for the CDR3: TGCGTAGTGGGCGGCGGGAGGGCCGAGCAGTACTTC.